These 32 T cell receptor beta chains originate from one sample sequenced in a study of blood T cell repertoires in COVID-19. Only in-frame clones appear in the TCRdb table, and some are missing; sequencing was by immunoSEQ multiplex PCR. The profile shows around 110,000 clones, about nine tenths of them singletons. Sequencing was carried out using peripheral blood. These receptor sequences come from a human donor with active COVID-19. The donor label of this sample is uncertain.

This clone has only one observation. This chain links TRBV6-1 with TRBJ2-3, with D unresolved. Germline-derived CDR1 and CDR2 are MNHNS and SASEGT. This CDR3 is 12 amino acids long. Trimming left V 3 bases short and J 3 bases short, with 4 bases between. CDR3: CASSDLTDTQYF. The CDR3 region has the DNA TGTGCCAGCAGTGATCTAACAGATACGCAGTATTTT.

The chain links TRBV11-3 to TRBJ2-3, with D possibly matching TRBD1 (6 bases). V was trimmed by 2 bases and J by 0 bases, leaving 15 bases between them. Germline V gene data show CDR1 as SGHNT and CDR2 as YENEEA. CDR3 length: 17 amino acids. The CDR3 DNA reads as TGTGCCAGCAGCTTACACCGACGGACAGAAAGCACAGATACGCAGTATTTT. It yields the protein CASSLHRRTESTDTQYF. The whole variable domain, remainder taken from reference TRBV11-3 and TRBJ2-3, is EAGVVQSPRYKIIEKKQPVAFWCNPISGHNTLYWYLQNLGQGPELLIRYENEEAVDDSQLPKDRFSAERLKGVDSTLKIQPAELGDSAVYLCASSLHRRTESTDTQYFGPGTRLTVL.

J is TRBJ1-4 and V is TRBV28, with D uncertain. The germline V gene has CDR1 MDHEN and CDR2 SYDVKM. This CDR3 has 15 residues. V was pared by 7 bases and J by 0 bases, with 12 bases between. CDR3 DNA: TGTGCCAGCAATAGCCACACTGCAACTAATGAAAAACTGTTTTTT. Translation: CASNSHTATNEKLFF.

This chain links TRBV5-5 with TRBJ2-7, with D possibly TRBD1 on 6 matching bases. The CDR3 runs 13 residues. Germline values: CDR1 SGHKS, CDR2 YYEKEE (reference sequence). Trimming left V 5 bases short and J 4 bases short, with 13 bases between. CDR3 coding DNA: TGTGCCAGCAGGCCAGGGGCCGGATACGAGCAGTACTTC. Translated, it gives CASRPGAGYEQYF.

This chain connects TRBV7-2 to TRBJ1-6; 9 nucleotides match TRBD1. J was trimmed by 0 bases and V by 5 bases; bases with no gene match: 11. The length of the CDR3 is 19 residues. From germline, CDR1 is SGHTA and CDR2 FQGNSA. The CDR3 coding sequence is TGTGCCAGCAGCCTCGGGACAGGGACCCCTTCCTCCTATAATTCACCCCTCCACTTT. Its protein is CASSLGTGTPSSYNSPLHF.

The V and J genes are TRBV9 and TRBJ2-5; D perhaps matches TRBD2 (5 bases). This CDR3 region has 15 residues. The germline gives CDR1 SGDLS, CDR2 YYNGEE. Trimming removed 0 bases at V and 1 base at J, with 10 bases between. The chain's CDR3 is CASSVAAAAQETQYF. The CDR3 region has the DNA TGTGCCAGCAGCGTAGCAGCGGCAGCCCAAGAGACCCAGTACTTC. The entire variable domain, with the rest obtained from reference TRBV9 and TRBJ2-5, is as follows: DSGVTQTPKHLITATGQRVTLRCSPRSGDLSVYWYQQSLDQGLQFLIQYYNGEERAKGNILERFSAQQFPDLHSELNLSSLELGDSALYFCASSVAAAAQETQYFGPGTRLLVL.

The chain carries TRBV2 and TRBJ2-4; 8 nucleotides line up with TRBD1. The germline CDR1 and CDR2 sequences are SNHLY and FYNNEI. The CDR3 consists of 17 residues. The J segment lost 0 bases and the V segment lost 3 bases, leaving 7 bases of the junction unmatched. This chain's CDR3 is CASSEGWDRLAKNIQYF. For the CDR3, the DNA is TGTGCCAGCAGTGAGGGGTGGGACAGGCTAGCCAAAAACATTCAGTACTTC.

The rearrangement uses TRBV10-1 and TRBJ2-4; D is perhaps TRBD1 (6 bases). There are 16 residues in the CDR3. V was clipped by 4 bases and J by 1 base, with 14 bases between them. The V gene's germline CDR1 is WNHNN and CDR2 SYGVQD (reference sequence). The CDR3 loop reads CASSATGSAAKNIQYF. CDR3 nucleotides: TGCGCCAGCAGTGCTACAGGGTCTGCGGCCAAAAACATTCAGTACTTC.

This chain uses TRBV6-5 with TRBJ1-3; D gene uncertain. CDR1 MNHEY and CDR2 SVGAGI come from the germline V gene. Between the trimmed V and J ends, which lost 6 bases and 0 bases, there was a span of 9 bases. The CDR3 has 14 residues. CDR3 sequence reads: CASRQTDSGNTIYF. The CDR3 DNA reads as TGTGCCAGCAGACAGACGGACTCTGGAAACACCATATATTTT.

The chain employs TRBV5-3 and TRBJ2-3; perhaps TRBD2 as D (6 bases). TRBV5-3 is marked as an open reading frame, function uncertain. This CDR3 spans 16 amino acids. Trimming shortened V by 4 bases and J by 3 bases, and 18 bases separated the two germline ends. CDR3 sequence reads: CARSGSRAGRTDTQYF. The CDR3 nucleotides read TGTGCCAGAAGCGGGAGCAGGGCGGGGAGGACAGATACGCAGTATTTT.

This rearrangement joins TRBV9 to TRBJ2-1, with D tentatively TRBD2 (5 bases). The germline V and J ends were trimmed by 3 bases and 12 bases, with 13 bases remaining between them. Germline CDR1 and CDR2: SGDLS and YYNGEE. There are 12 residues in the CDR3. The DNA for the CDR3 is TGTGCCAGCAGCGGTAGCATCGCGGGGCAGTTCTTC. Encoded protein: CASSGSIAGQFF. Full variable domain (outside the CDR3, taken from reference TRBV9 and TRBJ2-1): DSGVTQTPKHLITATGQRVTLRCSPRSGDLSVYWYQQSLDQGLQFLIQYYNGEERAKGNILERFSAQQFPDLHSELNLSSLELGDSALYFCASSGSIAGQFFGPGTRLTVL.

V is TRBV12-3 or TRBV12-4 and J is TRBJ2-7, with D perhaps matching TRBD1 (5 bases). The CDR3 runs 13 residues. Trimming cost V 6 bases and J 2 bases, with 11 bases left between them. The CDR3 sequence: CASSRALPYEQYF. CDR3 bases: TGTGCCAGCAGCAGGGCGCTTCCCTACGAGCAGTACTTC.

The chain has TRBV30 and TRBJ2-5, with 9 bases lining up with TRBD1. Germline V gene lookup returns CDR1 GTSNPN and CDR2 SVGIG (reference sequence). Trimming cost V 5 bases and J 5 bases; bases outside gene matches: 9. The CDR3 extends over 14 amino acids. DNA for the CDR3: TGTGCCTGGTCGACAGGGGGTATTCACGAGACCCAGTACTTC. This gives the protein CAWSTGGIHETQYF.

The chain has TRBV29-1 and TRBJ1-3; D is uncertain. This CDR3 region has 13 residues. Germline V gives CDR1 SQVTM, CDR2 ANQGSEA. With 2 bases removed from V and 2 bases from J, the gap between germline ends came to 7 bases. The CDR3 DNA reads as TGCAGCGTTGAATCCGGGACTGGAAACACCATATATTTT. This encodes CSVESGTGNTIYF.

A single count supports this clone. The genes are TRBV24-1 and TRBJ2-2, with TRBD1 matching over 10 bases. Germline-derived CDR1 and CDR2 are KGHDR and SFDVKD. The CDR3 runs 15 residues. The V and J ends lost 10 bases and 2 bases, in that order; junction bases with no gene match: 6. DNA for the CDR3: TGTGCCACAGACAGGGGGCCCTCTAACACCGGGGAGCTGTTTTTT. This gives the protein CATDRGPSNTGELFF.

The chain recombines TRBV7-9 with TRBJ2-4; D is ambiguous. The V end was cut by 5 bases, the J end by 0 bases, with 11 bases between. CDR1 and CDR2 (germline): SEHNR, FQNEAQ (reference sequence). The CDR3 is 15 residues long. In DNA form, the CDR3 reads TGTGCCAGCAGCCCACAGCTCCTAGCCAAAAACATTCAGTACTTC. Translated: CASSPQLLAKNIQYF.

CDR3 sequence reads: CASSIVRREGYEQYF. The DNA of the CDR3 is TGTGCCAGTAGTATAGTGCGACGGGAGGGTTACGAGCAGTACTTC. The chain is built from TRBV19 and TRBJ2-7; 8 nucleotides align to TRBD2. The junction had 6 bases not matched to a gene; V was cut back by 1 base and J by 4 bases. The CDR3 has 15 residues. CDR1 is LNHDA and CDR2 is SQIVND in the germline V gene (reference sequence).

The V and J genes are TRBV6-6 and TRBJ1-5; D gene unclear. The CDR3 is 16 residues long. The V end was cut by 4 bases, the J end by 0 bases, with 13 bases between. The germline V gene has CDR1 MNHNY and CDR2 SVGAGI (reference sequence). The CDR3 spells CASSSSLARSNQPQHF. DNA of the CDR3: TGTGCCAGCAGTTCCTCATTGGCCCGTAGCAATCAGCCCCAGCATTTT.

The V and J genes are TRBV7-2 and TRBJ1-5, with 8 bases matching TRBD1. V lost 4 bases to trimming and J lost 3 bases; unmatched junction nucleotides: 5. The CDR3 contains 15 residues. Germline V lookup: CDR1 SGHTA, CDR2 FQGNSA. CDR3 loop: CASSSTGVDNQPQHF. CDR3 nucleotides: TGTGCCAGCAGCTCGACAGGGGTGGACAATCAGCCCCAGCATTTT.

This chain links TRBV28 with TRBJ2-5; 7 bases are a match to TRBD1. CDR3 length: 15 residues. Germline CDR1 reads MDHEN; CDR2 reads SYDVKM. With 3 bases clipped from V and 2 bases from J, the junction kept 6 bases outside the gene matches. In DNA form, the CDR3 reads TGTGCCAGCAGTTTCGATGGACAGGTACAAGAGACCCAGTACTTC. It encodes CASSFDGQVQETQYF.

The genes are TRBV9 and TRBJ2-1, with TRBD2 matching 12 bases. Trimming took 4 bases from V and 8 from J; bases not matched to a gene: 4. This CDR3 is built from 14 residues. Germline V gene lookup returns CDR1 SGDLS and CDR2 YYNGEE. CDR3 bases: TGTGCCAGCAGCTCTAGCGGGGGGGGCCATGAGCAGTTCTTC. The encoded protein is CASSSSGGGHEQFF.

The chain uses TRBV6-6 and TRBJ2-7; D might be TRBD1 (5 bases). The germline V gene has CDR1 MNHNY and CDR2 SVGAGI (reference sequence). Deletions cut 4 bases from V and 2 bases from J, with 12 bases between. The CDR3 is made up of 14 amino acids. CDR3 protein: CASSSLQGTYEQYF. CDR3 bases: TGTGCCAGCAGTTCCCTCCAGGGCACCTACGAGCAGTACTTC.

The CDR3 reads CASSSIGGGVVGSYNEQFF. CDR3 bases: TGTGCCAGTAGTTCCATTGGCGGGGGGGTGGTCGGCTCCTACAATGAGCAGTTCTTC. The rearrangement uses TRBV19 and TRBJ2-1; 9 bases map to TRBD2. V gave up 5 bases and J gave up 0 bases; unmatched junction bases: 14. The CDR3 sequence is 19 residues long. The germline V gene has CDR1 LNHDA and CDR2 SQIVND (reference sequence).

Here the CDR3 reads CASSRTSGGINTGELFF. Here the CDR3 DNA reads TGTGCCAGCAGCAGAACTAGCGGGGGGATAAACACCGGGGAGCTGTTTTTT. The chain combines TRBV7-6 with TRBJ2-2; 12 bases are shared with TRBD2. The CDR3 consists of 17 residues. The trim removed 5 bases at V and 2 bases at J, leaving 6 bases unmatched. Germline CDR1 is SGHVS and CDR2 is FNYEAQ. Variable domain in full (rest from reference TRBV7-6 and TRBJ2-2): GAGVSQSPRYKVTKRGQDVALRCDPISGHVSLYWYRQALGQGPEFLTYFNYEAQQDKSGLPNDRFSAERPEGSISTLTIQRTEQRDSAMYRCASSRTSGGINTGELFFGEGSRLTVL.

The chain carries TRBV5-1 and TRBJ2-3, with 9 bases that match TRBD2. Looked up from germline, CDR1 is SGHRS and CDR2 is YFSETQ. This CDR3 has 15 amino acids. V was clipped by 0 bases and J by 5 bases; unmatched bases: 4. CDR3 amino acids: CASSLASGVQDTQYF. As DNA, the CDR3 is TGCGCCAGCAGCTTGGCTAGCGGGGTCCAAGATACGCAGTATTTT.

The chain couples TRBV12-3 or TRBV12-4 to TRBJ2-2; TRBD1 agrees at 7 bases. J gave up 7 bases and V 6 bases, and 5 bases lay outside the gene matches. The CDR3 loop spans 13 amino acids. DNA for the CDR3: TGTGCCAGCAGCGCGACAGGGTTCGGGGAGCTGTTTTTT. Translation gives CASSATGFGELFF.

For the CDR3, the DNA is TGCAGTGCTAGAGCCGAGCCTGAAGCTTTCTTT. This encodes CSARAEPEAFF. J is TRBJ1-1 and V is TRBV20-1; no definite D call. There are 11 residues in the CDR3. Germline CDR1 DFQATT, CDR2 SNEGSKA (reference sequence). V gave up 1 base and J gave up 6 bases, with 6 bases separating them.

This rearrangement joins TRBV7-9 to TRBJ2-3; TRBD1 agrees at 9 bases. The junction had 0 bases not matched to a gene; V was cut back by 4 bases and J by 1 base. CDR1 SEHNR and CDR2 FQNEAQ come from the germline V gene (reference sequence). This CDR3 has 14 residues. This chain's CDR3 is CASSWTGGTDTQYF. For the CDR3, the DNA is TGTGCCAGCAGCTGGACAGGGGGCACAGATACGCAGTATTTT. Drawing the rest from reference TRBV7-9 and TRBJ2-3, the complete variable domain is DTGVSQNPRHKITKRGQNVTFRCDPISEHNRLYWYRQTLGQGPEFLTYFQNEAQLEKSRLLSDRFSAERPKGSFSTLEIQRTEQGDSAMYLCASSWTGGTDTQYFGPGTRLTVL.

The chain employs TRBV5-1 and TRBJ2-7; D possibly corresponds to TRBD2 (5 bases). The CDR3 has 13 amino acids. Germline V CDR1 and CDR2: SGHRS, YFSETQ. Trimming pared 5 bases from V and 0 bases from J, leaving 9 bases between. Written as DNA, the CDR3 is TGCGCCAGCAGGCTAGCAGCCTCCTACGAGCAGTACTTC. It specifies CASRLAASYEQYF.

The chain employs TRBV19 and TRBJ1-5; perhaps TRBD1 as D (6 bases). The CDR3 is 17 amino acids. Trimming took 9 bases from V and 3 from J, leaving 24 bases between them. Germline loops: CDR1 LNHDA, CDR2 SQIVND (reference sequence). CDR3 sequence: CASRAAGLGGDNQPQHF. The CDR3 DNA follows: TGTGCCAGCCGGGCAGCGGGGCTAGGGGGGGACAATCAGCCCCAGCATTTT.

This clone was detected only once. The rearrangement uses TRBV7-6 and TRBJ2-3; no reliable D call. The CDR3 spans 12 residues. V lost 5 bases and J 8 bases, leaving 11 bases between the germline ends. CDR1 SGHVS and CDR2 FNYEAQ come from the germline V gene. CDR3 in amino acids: CASSPHSGTQYF. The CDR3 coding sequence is TGTGCCAGCAGCCCACACTCGGGTACGCAGTATTTT.

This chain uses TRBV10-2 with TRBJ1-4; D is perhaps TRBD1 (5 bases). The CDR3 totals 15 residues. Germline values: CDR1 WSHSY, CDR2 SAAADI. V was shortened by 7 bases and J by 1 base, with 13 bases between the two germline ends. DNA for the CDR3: TGCGCCAGCACCCAGGGATTGGGAACTAATGAAAAACTGTTTTTT. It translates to CASTQGLGTNEKLFF.